This TCR beta chain was captured by sequencing in a study of shared clonotypes between healthy human individuals. V shed 3 bases and J shed 0 bases, with 14 bases lying between them. CDR3 length: 15 residues. CDR1 is GTSNPN, CDR2 SVGIG, per germline (reference sequence). Clones were read by immunoSEQ multiplex PCR, and TCRdb kept only the in-frame ones, dropping some. The sample holds 1.5 million to 1.9 million clones, 98% seen once. Only Caucasian adults living in Nashville, Tennessee served as donors. CD4+ cells yielded CD45RA+ naive and CD45RA-negative memory subsets. The chain joins TRBV30 to TRBJ1-1; D gene ambiguous. The TCR sequence derives from a man aged 30-40 years in good health. The specimen was naive CD4+ T cells sorted from blood. The subset is: CD45RA+ positively selected. The CDR3 DNA reads TGTGCCTGGAGGAGTCTGGGATACATGAACACTGAAGCTTTCTTT. This encodes CAWRSLGYMNTEAFF.